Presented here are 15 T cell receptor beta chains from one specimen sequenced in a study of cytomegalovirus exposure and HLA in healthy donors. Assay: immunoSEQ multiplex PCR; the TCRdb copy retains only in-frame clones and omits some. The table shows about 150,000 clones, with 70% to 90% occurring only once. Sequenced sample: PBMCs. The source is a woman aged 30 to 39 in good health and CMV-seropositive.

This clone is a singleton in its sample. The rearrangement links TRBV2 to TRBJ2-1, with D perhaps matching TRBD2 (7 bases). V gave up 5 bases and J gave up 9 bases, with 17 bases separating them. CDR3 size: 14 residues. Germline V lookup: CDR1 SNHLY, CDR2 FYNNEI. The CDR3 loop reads CASSLRGGAGEQFF. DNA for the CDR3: TGTGCCAGCAGTTTGAGGGGGGGCGCTGGTGAGCAGTTCTTC.

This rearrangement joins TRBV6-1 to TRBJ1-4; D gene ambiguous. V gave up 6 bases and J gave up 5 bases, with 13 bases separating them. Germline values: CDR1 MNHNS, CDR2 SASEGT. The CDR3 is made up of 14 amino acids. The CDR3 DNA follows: TGTGCCAGCAGGATCGGTGGGCAGAATGAAAAACTGTTTTTT. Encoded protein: CASRIGGQNEKLFF.

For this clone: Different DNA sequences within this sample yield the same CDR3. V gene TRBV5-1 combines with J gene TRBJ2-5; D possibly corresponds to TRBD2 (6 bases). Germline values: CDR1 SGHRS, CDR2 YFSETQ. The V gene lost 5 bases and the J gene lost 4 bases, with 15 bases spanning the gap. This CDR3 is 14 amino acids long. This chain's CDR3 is CASSPPGGGETQYF. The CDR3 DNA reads TGCGCCAGCAGTCCCCCTGGGGGAGGAGAGACCCAGTACTTC.

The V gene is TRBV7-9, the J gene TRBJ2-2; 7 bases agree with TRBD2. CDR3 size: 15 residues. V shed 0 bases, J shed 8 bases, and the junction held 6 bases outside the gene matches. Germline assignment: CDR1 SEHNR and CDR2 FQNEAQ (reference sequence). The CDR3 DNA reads TGTGCCAGCAGCTTAGCGGGAGGGCCGGATGGGGAGCTGTTTTTT. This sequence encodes CASSLAGGPDGELFF.

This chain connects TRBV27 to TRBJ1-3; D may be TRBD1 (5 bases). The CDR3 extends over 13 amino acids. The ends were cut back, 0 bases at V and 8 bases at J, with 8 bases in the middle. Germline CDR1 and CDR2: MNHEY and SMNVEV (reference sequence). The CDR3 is CASSLSPGDTIYF. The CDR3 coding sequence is TGTGCCAGCAGTTTATCGCCGGGGGACACCATATATTTT.

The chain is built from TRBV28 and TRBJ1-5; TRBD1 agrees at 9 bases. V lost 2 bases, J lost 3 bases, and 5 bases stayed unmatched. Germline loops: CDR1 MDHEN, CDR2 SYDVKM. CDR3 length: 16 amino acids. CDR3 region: CASSLGGTGPNQPQHF. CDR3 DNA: TGTGCCAGCAGTTTAGGTGGGACAGGGCCCAATCAGCCCCAGCATTTT.

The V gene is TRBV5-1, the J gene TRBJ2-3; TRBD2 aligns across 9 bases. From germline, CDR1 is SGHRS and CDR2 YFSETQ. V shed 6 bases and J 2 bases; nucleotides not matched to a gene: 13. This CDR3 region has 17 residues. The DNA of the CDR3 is TGCGCCAGCACTCTCCGTCGCGGGGGGGCCGTCACAGATACGCAGTATTTT. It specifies CASTLRRGGAVTDTQYF.

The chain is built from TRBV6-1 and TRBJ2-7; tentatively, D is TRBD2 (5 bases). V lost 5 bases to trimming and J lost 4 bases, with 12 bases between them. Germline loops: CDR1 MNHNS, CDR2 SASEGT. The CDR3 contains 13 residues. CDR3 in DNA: TGTGCCAGCAGTCGGACTCCCGGATACGAGCAGTACTTC. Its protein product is CASSRTPGYEQYF.

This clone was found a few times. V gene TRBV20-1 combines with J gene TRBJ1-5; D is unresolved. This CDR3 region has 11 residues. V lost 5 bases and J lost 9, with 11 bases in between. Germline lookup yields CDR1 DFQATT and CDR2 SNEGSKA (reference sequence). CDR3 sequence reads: CSAEVRGPQHF. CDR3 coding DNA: TGCAGTGCTGAAGTCCGAGGGCCCCAGCATTTT.

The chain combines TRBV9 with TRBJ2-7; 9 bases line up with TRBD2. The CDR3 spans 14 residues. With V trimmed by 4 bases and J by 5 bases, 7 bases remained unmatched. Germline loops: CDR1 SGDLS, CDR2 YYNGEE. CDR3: CASSLTAGGNEQYF. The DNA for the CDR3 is TGTGCCAGCAGCTTGACAGCGGGAGGCAACGAGCAGTACTTC.

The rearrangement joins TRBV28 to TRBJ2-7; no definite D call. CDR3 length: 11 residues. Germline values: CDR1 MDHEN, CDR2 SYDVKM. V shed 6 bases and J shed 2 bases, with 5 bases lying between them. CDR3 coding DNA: TGTGCCAGCAGCCCGGCCTACGAGCAGTACTTC. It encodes CASSPAYEQYF.

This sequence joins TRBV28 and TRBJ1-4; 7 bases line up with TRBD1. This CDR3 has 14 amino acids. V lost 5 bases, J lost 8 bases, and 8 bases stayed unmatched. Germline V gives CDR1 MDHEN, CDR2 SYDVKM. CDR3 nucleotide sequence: TGTGCCAGCAGTGAGACAGGGTTGGGAGAAAAACTGTTTTTT. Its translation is CASSETGLGEKLFF. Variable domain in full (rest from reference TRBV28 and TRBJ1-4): DVKVTQSSRYLVKRTGEKVFLECVQDMDHENMFWYRQDPGLGLRLIYFSYDVKMKEKGDIPEGYSVSREKKERFSLILESASTNQTSMYLCASSETGLGEKLFFGSGTQLSVL.

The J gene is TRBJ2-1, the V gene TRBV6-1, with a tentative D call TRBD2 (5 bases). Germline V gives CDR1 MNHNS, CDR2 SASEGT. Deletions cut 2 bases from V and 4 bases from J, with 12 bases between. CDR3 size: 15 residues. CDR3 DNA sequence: TGTGCCAGCAGTGAAAGGGAAGGGAGTTACAATGAGCAGTTCTTC. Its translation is CASSEREGSYNEQFF.

The CDR3 DNA sequence: TGTGCCAGCGCCTTGGGGCACTACGAGCAGTACTTC. It is translated as CASALGHYEQYF. V is TRBV2 and J is TRBJ2-7; TRBD1 might be the D (5 bases). V lost 8 bases and J 3 bases, leaving 11 bases between the germline ends. This CDR3 spans 12 amino acids. CDR1 and CDR2 from the germline V gene are SNHLY and FYNNEI.

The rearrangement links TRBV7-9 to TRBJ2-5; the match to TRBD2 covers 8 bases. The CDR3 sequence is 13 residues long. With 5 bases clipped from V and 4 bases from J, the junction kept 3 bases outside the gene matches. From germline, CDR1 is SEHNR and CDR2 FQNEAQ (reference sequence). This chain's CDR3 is CASSRGGLETQYF. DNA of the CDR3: TGTGCCAGCAGCCGCGGGGGGCTAGAGACCCAGTACTTC.